A few counts support the clone carrying this T cell receptor beta chain. The sample comes from a study of blood T cell repertoires in COVID-19. Study summary: The origin of the acute and convalescent COVID-19 samples was the United States, Italy and Spain. Sample material is recorded as cDNA or gDNA derived from T cells, B-cell-depleted T cells, or PBMCs.

Methods used by the authors: Nucleated cell number was recorded as an estimate derived from reference gene primer amplification. Libraries were prepared by immunoSEQ multiplex PCR; TCRdb keeps only in-frame clonotypes and omits some of them. That table furnishes V, J and clone size, whereas the DNA furnished D and trimming. The sample lists fewer than 90,000 clones; about 80% were seen once. CDR3 length: 15 residues. The germline gives CDR1 MNHEY, CDR2 SMNVEV (reference sequence). Trimming took off 5 bases at V and 7 bases at J, with 17 bases between the two ends. The TCR comes from a woman of 80 years or more with acute or convalescent COVID-19. This chain connects TRBV27 to TRBJ1-4, with D possibly matching TRBD1 (5 bases). The source material was peripheral blood. This CDR3 is CASSPPRGDFEKLFF. DNA of the CDR3: TGTGCCAGCAGTCCGCCGCGGGGCGATTTTGAAAAACTGTTTTTT.